These 18 T cell receptor beta chains came from one sample sequenced in a study of blood T cells in healthy people across ages. A second PCR of about 7 to 11 cycles used a sample-barcoded 5' primer and a J-beta primer mix. MiXCR was run by TCRdb on the 5' RACE reads, yielding one entry per CDR3 protein. The sample lists roughly 2 million distinct CDR3 sequences, about 50% seen once, with 2.1% in the top ten. The source material was blood. The receptors stem from a woman aged 40-49 years in good health.

V and J are TRBV20-1 and TRBJ2-6, with TRBD1 as a possible D gene (6 bases). The germline gives CDR1 DFQATT, CDR2 SNEGSKA (reference sequence). The CDR3 runs 13 residues. Trimming pared 5 bases from V and 6 bases from J, leaving 11 bases between. Here the CDR3 reads CSAGGGEANVLTF. DNA of the CDR3: TGCAGTGCTGGGGGCGGAGAGGCCAACGTCCTGACTTTC.

To note about this clonotype: This could be a read error, since a much larger clone is one nucleotide away. The chain links TRBV7-2 to TRBJ2-3; the D gene could be TRBD1 or TRBD2 (6 bases each). The CDR3 covers 13 residues. The germline gives CDR1 SGHTA, CDR2 FQGNSA. The V end was cut by 2 bases, the J end by 5 bases, with 8 bases between. CDR3: CASSLKGGDTQYF. The DNA of the CDR3 is TGTGCCAGCAGCTTAAAGGGGGGAGATACGCAGTATTTT. Drawing the rest from reference TRBV7-2 and TRBJ2-3, the complete variable domain is GAGVSQSPSNKVTEKGKDVELRCDPISGHTALYWYRQSLGQGLEFLIYFQGNSAPDKSGLPSDRFSAERTGGSVSTLTIQRTQQEDSAVYLCASSLKGGDTQYFGPGTRLTVL.

The chain carries TRBV15 and TRBJ1-4; no reliable D call. There are 12 residues in the CDR3. Trimming pared 8 bases from V and 7 bases from J, leaving 11 bases between. The germline V gene has CDR1 LNHNV and CDR2 YYDKDF (reference sequence). CDR3 residues: CATVDRGEKLFF. The CDR3 nucleotides are TGTGCCACCGTTGATCGGGGTGAAAAACTGTTTTTT.

This clonotype was seen at least ten times. V usage is TRBV12-3 or TRBV12-4 and J usage is TRBJ2-5; 7 bases agree with TRBD1. After removal of 6 bases from V and 2 bases from J, the junction contained 6 bases not matched to a gene. The CDR3 is 14 amino acids. In DNA, the CDR3 is TGTGCCAGCAGCTTGGACAGGTTTCAAGAGACCCAGTACTTC. Amino acid sequence: CASSLDRFQETQYF.

The chain combines TRBV7-2 with TRBJ1-6, with a possible D match to TRBD1 (6 bases). CDR1 SGHTA and CDR2 FQGNSA come from the germline V gene. The CDR3 length is 15 residues. Trimming took off 1 base at V and 11 bases at J, with 15 bases between the two ends. Here the CDR3 DNA reads TGTGCCAGCAGCTTAGAGTCCAGGGGAAGCCCACCCCTCCACTTT. This encodes CASSLESRGSPPLHF.

The chain recombines TRBV24-1 with TRBJ2-3; D ambiguous. The CDR3 extends over 16 amino acids. V lost 1 base and J 1 base, leaving 11 bases between the germline ends. CDR1 and CDR2 from the germline V gene are KGHDR and SFDVKD. Here the CDR3 DNA reads TGTGCCACCAGTGATTTCGGTTCCAAGGGCACAGATACGCAGTATTTT. Translating gives CATSDFGSKGTDTQYF.

Only a few counts were recorded for this clonotype. The chain combines TRBV4-3 with TRBJ2-6; the D gene is possibly TRBD2 (7 bases). Trimming pared 0 bases from V and 3 bases from J, leaving 15 bases between. The CDR3 is 18 amino acids. Germline assignment: CDR1 LGHNA and CDR2 YSLEER. The chain's CDR3 is CASSQDPGGSGGANVLTF. In DNA, the CDR3 is TGCGCCAGCAGCCAAGATCCGGGGGGCTCAGGTGGGGCCAACGTCCTGACTTTC.

This clonotype showed up many times. The chain combines TRBV6-1 with TRBJ2-7; the D gene is possibly TRBD1 (6 bases). The CDR3 length is 11 residues. V lost 3 bases and J lost 6, with 6 bases in between. Germline V gene sequence: CDR1 MNHNS, CDR2 SASEGT. CDR3 residues: CASSDRGEQYF. The CDR3 DNA is TGTGCCAGCAGTGACAGGGGCGAGCAGTACTTC.

V and J are TRBV7-9 and TRBJ1-2; D might be TRBD1 (5 bases). Germline CDR1 reads SEHNR; CDR2 reads FQNEAQ (reference sequence). The CDR3 length is 17 residues. V lost 5 bases, J lost 4 bases, and 23 bases lay in between. The CDR3, as DNA: TGTGCCAGCAGCGGAGGGACGAATACCTATCCTCTCTATGGCTACACCTTC. It is translated as CASSGGTNTYPLYGYTF.

This chain links TRBV7-2 with TRBJ2-3; TRBD2 aligns across 8 bases. J was trimmed by 1 base and V by 5 bases; bases with no gene match: 5. Looked up from germline, CDR1 is SGHTA and CDR2 is FQGNSA. This CDR3 comprises 15 residues. Here the CDR3 reads CASSQERGRTDTQYF. DNA of the CDR3: TGTGCCAGCAGCCAGGAGCGGGGGCGCACAGATACGCAGTATTTT.

The chain employs TRBV5-1 and TRBJ1-1; D is perhaps TRBD1 (5 bases). Germline CDR1 and CDR2: SGHRS and YFSETQ. V lost 2 bases, J lost 3 bases, and 8 bases lay in between. The CDR3 loop spans 13 amino acids. This CDR3 reads CASSFGADTEAFF. As DNA, the CDR3 is TGCGCCAGCAGCTTCGGGGCCGACACTGAAGCTTTCTTT.

J is TRBJ2-7 and V is TRBV21-1; TRBD2, the D gene given by the table, was not confirmed from the DNA. TRBV21-1 corresponds to a pseudogene. The CDR3 runs to 18 residues. CDR3 sequence reads: CASSNPRSGRGVGNEQYF. As DNA, the CDR3 is TGTGCCAGCAGCAACCCCCGATCTGGGCGGGGGGTAGGGAATGAGCAGTACTTC.

The genes are TRBV5-1 and TRBJ2-3, with TRBD1 identical over 9 bases. The CDR3 runs 16 residues. Germline V gives CDR1 SGHRS, CDR2 YFSETQ. Trimming removed 4 bases from V and 1 base from J; junction bases left unmatched: 7. CDR3: CASSLPTGGGTDTQYF. The DNA of the CDR3 is TGCGCCAGCAGCCTACCGACAGGGGGGGGCACAGATACGCAGTATTTT.

This chain uses TRBV7-2 with TRBJ1-5; 8 positions match TRBD1. Looked up from germline, CDR1 is SGHTA and CDR2 is FQGNSA. The V and J ends lost 5 bases and 3 bases, in that order; junction bases with no gene match: 9. CDR3 length: 16 amino acids. The CDR3 nucleotides are TGTGCCAGCAGCCCAAATACAGGGGGTAACAATCAGCCCCAGCATTTT. As protein: CASSPNTGGNNQPQHF.

V is TRBV20-1 and J is TRBJ1-1, with D perhaps matching TRBD1 (6 bases). Germline V CDR1 and CDR2: DFQATT, SNEGSKA (reference sequence). The CDR3 is 14 residues long. With 7 bases removed from V and 0 bases from J, the gap between germline ends came to 15 bases. The CDR3 nucleotides read TGCAGTGGGAGGCTGGGGGCGGTGAACACTGAAGCTTTCTTT. Its translation is CSGRLGAVNTEAFF.

V usage is TRBV6-5 and J usage is TRBJ2-7; D perhaps matches TRBD2 (6 bases). V lost 5 bases, J lost 0 bases, and 20 bases lay in between. This CDR3 is 17 amino acids long. Per the germline V gene, CDR1 is MNHEY and CDR2 is SVGAGI. The CDR3 loop reads CASSHGGRGSRSYEQYF. The CDR3 DNA reads TGTGCCAGCAGTCACGGGGGACGGGGGTCTCGCTCCTACGAGCAGTACTTC.

This clonotype was detected only a few times. The rearrangement uses TRBV13 and TRBJ2-3; D is ambiguous. Trimming stripped 5 bases from V and 2 bases from J, with 8 bases between. Germline V gene sequence: CDR1 PRHDT, CDR2 FYEKMQ (reference sequence). The CDR3 length is 13 residues. The CDR3 loop reads CASSAGNTDTQYF. The CDR3 DNA is TGTGCCAGCAGCGCCGGCAACACAGATACGCAGTATTTT. Full variable domain (rest looked up from reference TRBV13 and TRBJ2-3): AAGVIQSPRHLIKEKRETATLKCYPIPRHDTVYWYQQGPGQDPQFLISFYEKMQSDKGSIPDRFSAQQFSDYHSELNMSSLELGDSALYFCASSAGNTDTQYFGPGTRLTVL.

The V gene is TRBV7-8, the J gene TRBJ2-5; maybe TRBD2 (6 bases). Germline loops: CDR1 SGHVS, CDR2 FQNEAQ. The ends were cut back, 5 bases at V and 1 base at J, with 17 bases in the middle. This CDR3 is 16 amino acids long. CDR3 protein: CASSPRTNSRQETQYF. The CDR3 DNA follows: TGTGCCAGCAGCCCCAGGACTAACTCTCGCCAAGAGACCCAGTACTTC.